This T cell receptor beta chain was identified during a study of PD-1 blockade in classical Hodgkin lymphoma. Findings and caveats of the study: With CD4+ cells, TCR diversity rose significantly by C4D1, but not with CD8+ cells.

Comment on this clone: Its specificity is unknown.

Sequencing was performed with immunoSEQ multiplex PCR; in TCRdb, only in-frame clones are kept and a portion is missing. The sample holds 20,000 to 25,000 clones, around three quarters seen once. Following autologous stem cell transplantation, relapse occurred in every patient, and exposure to brentuximab vedotin varied. Sequences were derived from peripheral blood mononuclear cells (PBMCs), sampled before the second cycle of nivolumab. The TCR was taken from a human donor with classical Hodgkin lymphoma.

Written as DNA, the CDR3 is TGTGCCAGCAGCTTAGGGGCCGGGCCACATGATCCGCAGTATTTT. This gives the protein CASSLGAGPHDPQYF. V is TRBV7-9 and J is TRBJ2-3; D remains unclear. The CDR3 length is 15 residues. Per germline, CDR1 SEHNR and CDR2 FQNEAQ (reference sequence). V was trimmed by 1 base and J by 10 bases, leaving 18 bases between them.